Listed below are T cell receptor beta chains from one sample, sequenced in a study of PD-1 blockade in classical Hodgkin lymphoma. The table came from immunoSEQ multiplex PCR; TCRdb's copy has only in-frame clones and leaves some out. Among about 97,000 clones, 75% to 90% were seen once, and the ten largest hold 10% to 15%. The sequences come from peripheral blood mononuclear cells (PBMCs), collected at baseline. The receptors come from a human donor with classical Hodgkin lymphoma. Both conserved end residues are trimmed from each CDR3.

j_call,v_call,cdr3_aa
TRBJ1-5,TRBV6-1,ASSSDRRTQPQH
TRBJ2-7,TRBV6-1,ASRTAGVASYEQY
TRBJ2-7,TRBV13,ASSLGQVQVVEQY
TRBJ1-4,TRBV2,ASSKDSPNEKLF
TRBJ2-5,TRBV27,ASSLSDPRLETQY
TRBJ2-5,TRBV27,ASRGAGQGVQETQY
TRBJ2-5,TRBV29-1,SFSAYQETQY
TRBJ2-3,TRBV19,ASRQSTDTQY
TRBJ1-5,TRBV5-1,ASSAGTGTNQPQH
TRBJ2-7,TRBV4-1,ASRGTTYEQY
TRBJ1-5,TRBV7-2,ASSLDPGQGGQPQH
TRBJ1-1,TRBV21-1,ASSSRDKNTEAF
TRBJ2-1,TRBV7-2,ASSVTPGAGGEQF
TRBJ1-1,TRBV28,ASTKLSAF
TRBJ2-5,TRBV29-1,SVDISGGETQY
TRBJ2-1,TRBV7-9,ASIPRGVFGTGEQF
TRBJ2-1,TRBV18,ASSLSRTNEQF
TRBJ1-4,TRBV18,ASSPGGSDEKLF
TRBJ1-4,TRBV2,ASSEVQTWEKLF
TRBJ2-7,TRBV28,ASSRQGRLEQY
TRBJ1-2,TRBV29-1,SVEGGSALYT
TRBJ1-1,TRBV6-1,ASIVGVNTEAF
TRBJ2-3,TRBV28,ASSLWASGRSTDTQY
TRBJ1-3,TRBV29-1,SAHTGNTIY
TRBJ2-3,TRBV7-7,ASSFSAGDTQY
TRBJ2-5,TRBV30,AWASAQETQY
TRBJ2-7,TRBV7-2,ASSLATDSTYEQY